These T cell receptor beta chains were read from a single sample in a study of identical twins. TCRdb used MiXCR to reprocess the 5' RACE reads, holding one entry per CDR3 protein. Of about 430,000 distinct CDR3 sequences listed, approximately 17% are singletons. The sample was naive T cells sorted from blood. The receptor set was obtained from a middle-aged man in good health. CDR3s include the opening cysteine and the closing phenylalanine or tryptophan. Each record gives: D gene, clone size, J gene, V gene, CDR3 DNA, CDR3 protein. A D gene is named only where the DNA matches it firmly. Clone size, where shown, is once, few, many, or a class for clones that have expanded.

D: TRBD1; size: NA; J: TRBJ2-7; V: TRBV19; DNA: TGTGCCAGTAGTAGACGACAGGGCAACTACGAGCAGTACTTC; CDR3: CASSRRQGNYEQYF
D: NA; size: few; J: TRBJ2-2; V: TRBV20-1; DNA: TGCAGTGCGCCAGGCCGGGACACCCCTCGCACCGGGGAGCTGTTTTTT; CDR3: CSAPGRDTPRTGELFF
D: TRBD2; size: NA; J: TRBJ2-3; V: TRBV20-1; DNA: TGCAGTGCTAGTGGGGGGCTTGGGGAAATCACGGGACTAGGAGGAGATACGCAGTATTTT; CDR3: CSASGGLGEITGLGGDTQYF
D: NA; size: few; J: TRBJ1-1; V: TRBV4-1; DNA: TGCGCCAGCAGCCAGACGGTCCAGGCAAACACTGAAGCTTTCTTT; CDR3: CASSQTVQANTEAFF
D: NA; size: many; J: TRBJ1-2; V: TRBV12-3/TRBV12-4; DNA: TGTGCCAGCAGTTTTGGAACTTCTTATGGCTACACCTTC; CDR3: CASSFGTSYGYTF
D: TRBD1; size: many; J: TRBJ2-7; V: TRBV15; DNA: TGTGCCACCAGCAGCAATCGCAGGGGGGAGCAGTACTTC; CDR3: CATSSNRRGEQYF
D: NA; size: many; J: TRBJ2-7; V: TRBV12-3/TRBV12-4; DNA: TGTGCCAGCAGTTTTGGACCGACAGTCTCCTACGAGCAGTACTTC; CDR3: CASSFGPTVSYEQYF
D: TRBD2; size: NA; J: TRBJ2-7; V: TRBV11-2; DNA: TGTGCCAGCAGACTAGCGGCGACCCACGAGCAGTACTTC; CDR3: CASRLAATHEQYF
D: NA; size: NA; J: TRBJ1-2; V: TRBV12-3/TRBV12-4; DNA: TGTGCCAGCAGTTTGAGGACACAAGCTAACTATGGCTACACCTTC; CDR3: CASSLRTQANYGYTF
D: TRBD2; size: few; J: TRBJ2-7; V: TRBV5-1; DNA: TGCGCCAGCAGCTTGCGACTAGCGGGAGGGCCCCGCGAGCAGTACTTC; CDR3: CASSLRLAGGPREQYF
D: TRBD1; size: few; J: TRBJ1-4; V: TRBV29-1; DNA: TGCAGCGTGACAGGGGCGACAACTAATGAAAAACTGTTTTTT; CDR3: CSVTGATTNEKLFF
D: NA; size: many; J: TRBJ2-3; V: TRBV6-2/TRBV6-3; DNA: TGTGCCAGCAGTTCCAGGGATACGCAGTATTTT; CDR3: CASSSRDTQYF
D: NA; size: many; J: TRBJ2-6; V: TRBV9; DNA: TGTGCCAGCAGCTTAACCGATACCTCTGGGGCCAACGTCCTGACTTTC; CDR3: CASSLTDTSGANVLTF
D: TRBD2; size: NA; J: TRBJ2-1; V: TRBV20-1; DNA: TGCAGTGCTAGAGATCTAAAACTAGCGGGAGGAGGGTTGATCTTC; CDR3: CSARDLKLAGGGLIF
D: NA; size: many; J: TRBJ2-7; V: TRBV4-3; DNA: TGCGCCAGCAGCCTTAGTACAGGACCTCCTTACGAGCAGTACTTC; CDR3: CASSLSTGPPYEQYF
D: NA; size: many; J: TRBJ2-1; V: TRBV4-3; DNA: TGCGCCAGCAGCCAAGACGTCAATGAGCAGTTCTTC; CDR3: CASSQDVNEQFF
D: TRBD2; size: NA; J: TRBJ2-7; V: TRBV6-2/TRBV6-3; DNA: TGTGCCAGCAGTTATGATGGGACTATCCTCGGCGAGCAGTACTTC; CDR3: CASSYDGTILGEQYF
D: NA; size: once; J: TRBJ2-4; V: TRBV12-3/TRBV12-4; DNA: TGTGCCAGCAGTGCTGCCCGGAACAGGGCGGCGGACATTCAGTACTTC; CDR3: CASSAARNRAADIQYF
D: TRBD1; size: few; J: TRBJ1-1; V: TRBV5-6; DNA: TGTGCCAGCAGCTTGAACAGGGGGCCTGAAGCTTTCTTT; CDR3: CASSLNRGPEAFF
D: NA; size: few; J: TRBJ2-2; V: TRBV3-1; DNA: TGTGCCAGCAGCCCTCGACCTAACACCGGGGAGCTGTTTTTT; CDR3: CASSPRPNTGELFF
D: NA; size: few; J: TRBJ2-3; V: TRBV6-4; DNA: TGTGCCAGCAGTGAGGTAGCCTCAAGCACAGATACGCAGTATTTT; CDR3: CASSEVASSTDTQYF
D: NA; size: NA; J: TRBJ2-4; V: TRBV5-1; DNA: TGCGCCAGCAGCCCTCCGGGTCTTGGGGACATTCAGTACTTC; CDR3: CASSPPGLGDIQYF
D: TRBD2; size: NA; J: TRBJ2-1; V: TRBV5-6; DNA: TGTGCCAGCAGCTTGCAGGGACTAGCGCTATACAATGAGCAGTTCTTC; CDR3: CASSLQGLALYNEQFF
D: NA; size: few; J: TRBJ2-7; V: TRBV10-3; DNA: TGTGCCATCAGTGCAGGGGCGGGACTCGCGTACGAGCAGTACTTC; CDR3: CAISAGAGLAYEQYF
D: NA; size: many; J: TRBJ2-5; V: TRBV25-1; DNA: TGTGCCAGCAGTGTAAATAGGGTGCGGGAGACCCAGTACTTC; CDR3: CASSVNRVRETQYF
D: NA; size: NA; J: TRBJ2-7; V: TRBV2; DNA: TGTGCCAGCAGTGATCACAGCTACGAGCAGTACTTC; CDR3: CASSDHSYEQYF
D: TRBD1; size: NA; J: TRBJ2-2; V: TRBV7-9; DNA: TGTGCCAGCAGCCGGACAGGGGCTCGCGGGGAGCTGTTTTTT; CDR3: CASSRTGARGELFF
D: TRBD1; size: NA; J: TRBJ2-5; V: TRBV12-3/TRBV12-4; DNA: TGTGCCAGCAGTCCCGAGACAGGGCGGTTTGAGACCCAGTACTTC; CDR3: CASSPETGRFETQYF
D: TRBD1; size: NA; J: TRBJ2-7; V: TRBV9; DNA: TGTGCCAGCAGCGTAGCGCCCGGGACAGGGGGAGGCGAGCAGTACTTC; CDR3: CASSVAPGTGGGEQYF